The clone carrying this T cell receptor (beta chain) is medium-sized by share. This sample stems from a study of spatial heterogeneity in lung cancer. Background on the study: The donors, fewer than 95 patients with untreated early-stage non-small cell lung cancer, provided the samples. Alpha-chain detections were consistently fewer than beta-chain detections among the sequences. The follow-up PBMC samples were sequenced whenever they were available. The median time to follow-up was about two years after resection.

Sample time point: blood at routine non-recurrence follow-up after resection. The input material, whole RNA from tumor, nontumor lung or frozen PBMC, was sequenced unsorted. TCRdb passed the 5' RACE reads through MiXCR, listing each CDR3 protein once. Altogether roughly 30,000 distinct CDR3 sequences are present, under 11% being singletons, with the ten largest covering about 30%. This receptor was taken from a female donor with early-stage non-small cell lung cancer. Source: PBMCs, taken at follow-up.

This CDR3 reads CASTNRGGTEAFF. Here the CDR3 DNA reads TGTGCCAGCACCAACCGGGGGGGCACTGAAGCTTTCTTT. V gene TRBV7-8 combines with J gene TRBJ1-1; TRBD1 might be the D (5 bases). The ends were cut back, 7 bases at V and 4 bases at J, with 13 bases in the middle. The CDR3 contains 13 residues. Germline loops: CDR1 SGHVS, CDR2 FQNEAQ.